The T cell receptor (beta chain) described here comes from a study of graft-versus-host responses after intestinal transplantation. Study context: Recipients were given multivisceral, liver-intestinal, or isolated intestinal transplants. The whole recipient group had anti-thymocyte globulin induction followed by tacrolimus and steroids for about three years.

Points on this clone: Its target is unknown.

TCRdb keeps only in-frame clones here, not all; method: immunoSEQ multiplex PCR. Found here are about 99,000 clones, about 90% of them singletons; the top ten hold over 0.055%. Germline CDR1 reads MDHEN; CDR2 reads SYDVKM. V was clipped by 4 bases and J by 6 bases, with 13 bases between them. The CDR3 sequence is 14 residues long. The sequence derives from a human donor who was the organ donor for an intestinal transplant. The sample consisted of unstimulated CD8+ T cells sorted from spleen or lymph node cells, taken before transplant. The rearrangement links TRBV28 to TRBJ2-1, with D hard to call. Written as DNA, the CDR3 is TGTGCCAGCAGTTCAGACTTCGACCCCAATGAGCAGTTCTTC. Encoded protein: CASSSDFDPNEQFF.